These T cell receptor beta chains were read from a single sample in a study of cytomegalovirus exposure and HLA in healthy donors. Sequencing used immunoSEQ multiplex PCR; TCRdb keeps in-frame clones, though not all of them. This table holds more than 130,000 clones, around 76% found once. The material sequenced was PBMCs. All receptors derive from a male donor in good health and CMV-seronegative. The conserved cysteine and the conserved F or W are not part of the CDR3 here. Fields, in order: D gene, clone size, J gene, V gene, CDR3 protein. The D gene is left open where the match is weak. Only part of the rows carry a size: once, few, many, or a class if the clone is expanded.

- - TRBJ2-5 TRBV7-6 ASKRGWGQEIQY
- - TRBJ1-2 TRBV7-2 ASSPAVGDYGYT
- - TRBJ2-2 TRBV9 ASSVVSMDEWTPNTGELF
- - TRBJ1-2 TRBV19 ASSIASGKANYGYT
- - TRBJ2-7 TRBV11-2 ASSWSYEQY
TRBD1 - TRBJ1-1 TRBV30 AWSSWGTVNTEAF
- - TRBJ1-6 TRBV7-8 ASSLFRGENSPLH
TRBD2 once TRBJ2-2 TRBV25-1 ARRSRLAGNTGELF
TRBD1 few TRBJ1-3 TRBV5-3 ARSDSGRQGSSGNTIY
- few TRBJ2-1 TRBV4-3 ASSQVNREQF
TRBD2 - TRBJ2-2 TRBV7-8 ASSLVGLAAGELF
TRBD1 - TRBJ2-7 TRBV30 AWSRDRYEQY
- - TRBJ2-5 TRBV29-1 SVGGDLVSQETQY
- - TRBJ1-1 TRBV19 ASSIGGGRGDTEAF
- - TRBJ1-6 TRBV11-2 ASSSNRDRSYNSPLH
TRBD1 few TRBJ1-1 TRBV10-3 AIGRQGRTEAF
TRBD1 - TRBJ1-5 TRBV19 ASSSVRDRGRGNQPQH
TRBD2 - TRBJ2-2 TRBV9 ASSATKGLAGADGELF
- - TRBJ1-5 TRBV7-9 ASSGRDIHQPQH
- - TRBJ2-5 TRBV7-3 ASSLNPSEGQTQY
- - TRBJ2-7 TRBV6-5 ASSYLGEHEQY
- few TRBJ2-6 TRBV11-3 ASSSRDTGANVLT
TRBD1 once TRBJ1-4 TRBV7-3 ASSVNRGRNEKLF
TRBD1 few TRBJ2-3 TRBV30 ASSGTGGSDTQY
TRBD1 - TRBJ1-2 TRBV19 ASSRDSLYGYT
- few TRBJ1-1 TRBV14 ASSQLTPIRGQNTEAF
- - TRBJ1-4 TRBV10-3 ASNSGATNEKLF
TRBD1 - - TRBV5-4 ATSGTESYEQY
TRBD1 few TRBJ1-1 TRBV19 ASSFRGRNTEAF
- - TRBJ1-2 TRBV9 ASSVGVVGGALGYGYT
TRBD1 - TRBJ2-7 TRBV7-2 ASSRRPGQGIYEQY
- - TRBJ1-1 TRBV6-6 ASSYSEIMNTEAF
TRBD1 - TRBJ2-7 TRBV6-6 ASSISGTGDYEQY
- - TRBJ2-6 TRBV27 ASSFRPVHSSGANVLT
- - TRBJ2-7 TRBV2 ASSPRGDNSYEQY
TRBD1 - TRBJ2-3 TRBV6-4 ASSDSPGTGVADTQY
- - TRBJ1-2 TRBV5-1 ASRTDRSNYGYT
- once TRBJ1-2 TRBV4-1 ASSQPHRVYT
TRBD2 - TRBJ2-5 TRBV27 ASRRGGSLETQY
TRBD2 few TRBJ2-7 TRBV6-6 ASSYAAGVSYEQY
- - TRBJ2-3 TRBV27 ASSLSLTTDTQY
TRBD1 few TRBJ1-5 TRBV5-1 ASSPTGPTGQPQH
- few TRBJ1-3 TRBV7-9 ASSLREAGNTIY
- - TRBJ2-7 TRBV27 ASSTSFGTSRFGEQY
- once TRBJ2-1 TRBV12-5 ASGSSVLYNEQF
- - TRBJ1-1 TRBV6-5 ASSTGTQNTEAF
TRBD2 - TRBJ2-5 TRBV9 ASSVGNSGGAPKETQY
- - TRBJ2-1 TRBV6-1 ASSRDSYNEQF
- - TRBJ1-1 TRBV30 AWSVRTPPVAF
TRBD1 - TRBJ1-2 TRBV30 AWSDGTGGDYGYT
TRBD1 - TRBJ2-3 TRBV29-1 SVVTGGSGTDTQY
TRBD1 - TRBJ1-1 TRBV27 ASSSWTGRGTEAF
TRBD1 - TRBJ1-1 TRBV2 ASSRQAGQMNTEAF
- - TRBJ2-1 TRBV5-1 ASSLGHRVDEQF
- once TRBJ2-7 TRBV7-8 ASSLGHREYEQY
- - TRBJ1-2 TRBV28 ASSLQGYGYT
TRBD2 - TRBJ2-5 TRBV19 ASSPLGLARGGETQY
TRBD2 - TRBJ2-3 TRBV18 ASSPGLAGSTDTQY
- - TRBJ2-4 TRBV7-3 ASSHKGGAKNIQY
TRBD1 once TRBJ2-1 TRBV18 ASSPLGQVANEQF